This entry features one TCR beta chain sequence. Its specificity is not known. Trimming stripped 6 bases from V and 6 bases from J, with 16 bases between. Germline V gene data show CDR1 as LGHDT and CDR2 as YNNKEL (reference sequence). CDR3 length: 14 amino acids. This sample is part of a study of T cell responses to AZD1222 COVID-19 vaccine. The study, taken as a whole, reports: After the peak T cell response, and only then, were repertoires sampled. At 160-218 and 743-854, vaccine-associated CD4 TCRs were dominant, and they spanned spike. AZD1222 recipients seropositive at baseline numbered only five to seven.

TCRdb keeps only in-frame clones here, not all; method: immunoSEQ multiplex PCR. Found here are about 95,000 clones, about 88% of them singletons; the top ten hold about 3.9%. The input for sequencing was peripheral blood, taken on day 0 of AZD1222 vaccination. The chain employs TRBV3-1 (or the pseudogene TRBV3-2) and TRBJ2-3, with D perhaps TRBD1 or TRBD2 (5 bases each). This clonotype was obtained from an adult in good health. The CDR3 DNA follows: TGTGCCAGCAGTCGGGACCACCAAGGGGATACGCAGTATTTT. Protein: CASSRDHQGDTQYF.